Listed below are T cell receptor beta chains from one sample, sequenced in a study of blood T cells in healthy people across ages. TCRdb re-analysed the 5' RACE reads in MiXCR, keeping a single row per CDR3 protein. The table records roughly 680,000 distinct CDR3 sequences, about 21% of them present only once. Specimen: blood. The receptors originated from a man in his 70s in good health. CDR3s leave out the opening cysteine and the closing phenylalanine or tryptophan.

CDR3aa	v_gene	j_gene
ASSFGGSYGYT	TRBV5-1	TRBJ1-2
SAYLSRGRGGNQPQH	TRBV20-1	TRBJ1-5
ASSQPGGRKETQY	TRBV3-1	NA
SASSGSLPSNEQF	TRBV20-1	TRBJ2-1
ASSLAGTSGSGDEQY	TRBV7-9	TRBJ2-7
ASSSTSGTSGSDEQY	TRBV5-1	NA
ASSLRDDTDTQY	TRBV5-1	TRBJ2-3
ASSMTSGRPMGEQF	TRBV7-3	TRBJ2-1
ASSVGTSRRTDTQY	TRBV28	TRBJ2-3
ASSQGLAGVSYEQY	TRBV3-1	TRBJ2-7
ASSQAQRANEKLF	TRBV4-1	TRBJ1-4
ASSFSGSISGNTIY	TRBV7-9	TRBJ1-3
ASSQEQGSSGNTIY	TRBV2	TRBJ1-3
ASSSRYTYEQY	TRBV7-9	NA
ASQIGFDYGYT	TRBV6-1	TRBJ1-2
ASSEGGGAYNGQF	TRBV7-2	NA
ASSPGLAAGNEQF	TRBV12-3/TRBV12-4	TRBJ2-1
ASSLGLHYEQY	TRBV12-3/TRBV12-4	TRBJ2-7
ASSTSGGGETQY	TRBV5-1	TRBJ2-5
ASSEGQWSSYNGQF	TRBV6-1	TRBJ2-1
ASSHEGGIQY	TRBV5-1	TRBJ2-4
ASSLDGQGNYEQY	TRBV5-1	TRBJ2-7
ASTPGSYNEQF	TRBV2	TRBJ2-1
ASSFPRTEETQY	TRBV12-3/TRBV12-4	TRBJ2-5
ASSQIAGGDDTQY	TRBV5-1	TRBJ2-3
AAGDHNEQF	TRBV6-2/TRBV6-3	TRBJ2-1
ASSQLAGVGNEQF	TRBV4-1	TRBJ2-1
ASSIDPGTRQETQY	TRBV19	TRBJ2-5
ASSQNILYTDTQY	TRBV7-2	TRBJ2-3
ASTAGNTEAF	TRBV6-5	TRBJ1-1